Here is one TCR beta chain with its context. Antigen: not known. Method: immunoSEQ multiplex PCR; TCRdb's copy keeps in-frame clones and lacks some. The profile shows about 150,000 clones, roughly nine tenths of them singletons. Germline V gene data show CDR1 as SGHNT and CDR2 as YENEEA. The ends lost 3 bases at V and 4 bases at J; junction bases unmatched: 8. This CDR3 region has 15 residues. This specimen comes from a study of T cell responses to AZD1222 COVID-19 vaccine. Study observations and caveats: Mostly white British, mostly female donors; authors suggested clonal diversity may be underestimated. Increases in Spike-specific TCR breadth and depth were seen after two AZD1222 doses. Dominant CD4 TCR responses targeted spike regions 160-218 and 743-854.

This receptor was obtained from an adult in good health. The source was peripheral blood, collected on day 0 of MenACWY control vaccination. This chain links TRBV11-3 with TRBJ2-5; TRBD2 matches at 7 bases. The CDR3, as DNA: TGTGCCAGCAGCTTTGCCGGGGGAGGGACAGAGACCCAGTACTTC. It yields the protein CASSFAGGGTETQYF. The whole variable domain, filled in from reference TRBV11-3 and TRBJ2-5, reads EAGVVQSPRYKIIEKKQPVAFWCNPISGHNTLYWYLQNLGQGPELLIRYENEEAVDDSQLPKDRFSAERLKGVDSTLKIQPAELGDSAVYLCASSFAGGGTETQYFGPGTRLLVL.